This is a list of T cell receptor beta chains from one sample in a study of T-cell memory formation after mild COVID-19. A single record per CDR3 protein comes from TCRdb applying MiXCR to the 5' RACE reads. The sample has fewer than 450,000 distinct CDR3 sequences, around a fifth seen once; the top ten hold around 13%. The sequencing input was PBMCs or a T cell subset sorted from them (not recorded which). Receptors were obtained from an adult woman who had mild COVID-19 (a few samples of this study predate the infection). Cell type and time point are not known. Each CDR3 is given with its conserved first and last residue. Each record gives: D gene, clone size, V gene, J gene, CDR3 DNA, CDR3 protein. D genes are given only for firm matches. Rows may omit the clone size; those that give it use once, few, many or a size class.

d_call: -; clone_size: few; v_call: TRBV5-1; j_call: TRBJ2-1; cdr3_nt: TGCGCCAGCAGCTTGGGACCAGCGGGCAATGAGCAGTTCTTC; cdr3_aa: CASSLGPAGNEQFF
d_call: -; clone_size: -; v_call: TRBV18; j_call: TRBJ2-6; cdr3_nt: TGTGCCAGCTCACCACCGGGACACCTCTCTGGGGCCAACGTCCTGACTTTC; cdr3_aa: CASSPPGHLSGANVLTF
d_call: -; clone_size: -; v_call: TRBV5-1; j_call: TRBJ2-7; cdr3_nt: TGCGCCAGCAGCTTTTTTGGGACGCAGGGAGGATACTACGAGCAGTACTTC; cdr3_aa: CASSFFGTQGGYYEQYF
d_call: -; clone_size: -; v_call: TRBV20-1; j_call: TRBJ1-2; cdr3_nt: TGCAGTGCTAGCGGGGCCGGTGGCTACACCTTC; cdr3_aa: CSASGAGGYTF
d_call: -; clone_size: few; v_call: TRBV7-3; j_call: TRBJ2-2; cdr3_nt: TGTGCCAGCAGCCACGGTAGTTCCACCGGGGAGCTGTTTTTT; cdr3_aa: CASSHGSSTGELFF
d_call: TRBD1; clone_size: few; v_call: TRBV20-1; j_call: TRBJ2-7; cdr3_nt: TGCAGTGCTAGTACCGGGACAGGGTTGGAGCAGTACTTC; cdr3_aa: CSASTGTGLEQYF
d_call: -; clone_size: few; v_call: TRBV12-3/TRBV12-4; j_call: TRBJ1-5; cdr3_nt: TGTGCCAGCAGTTTGACCCCATATAGCAATCAGCCCCAGCATTTT; cdr3_aa: CASSLTPYSNQPQHF
d_call: -; clone_size: few; v_call: TRBV11-3; j_call: TRBJ2-3; cdr3_nt: TGTGCCAGCAGCCCGAGTAGGTCGAGAGATACGCAGTATTTT; cdr3_aa: CASSPSRSRDTQYF
d_call: -; clone_size: -; v_call: TRBV6-6; j_call: TRBJ2-6; cdr3_nt: TGTGCCAGCAGTTACGGGCAGGCTGGGGCCAACGTCCTGACTTTC; cdr3_aa: CASSYGQAGANVLTF
d_call: -; clone_size: few; v_call: TRBV27; j_call: TRBJ2-3; cdr3_nt: TGTGCCAGCAGGACAGGCATAAGGGGCACAGATACGCAGTATTTT; cdr3_aa: CASRTGIRGTDTQYF
d_call: TRBD1; clone_size: -; v_call: TRBV4-3; j_call: TRBJ1-6; cdr3_nt: TGCGCCAGCAGCCAAGATGGACAGGGTGGCTCACCCCTCCACTTT; cdr3_aa: CASSQDGQGGSPLHF
d_call: TRBD2; clone_size: -; v_call: TRBV6-5; j_call: TRBJ2-1; cdr3_nt: TGTGCCAGCAGTGGACGATCGCTGACTAGCGGGGGGGCCGTCTACAATGAGCAGTTCTTC; cdr3_aa: CASSGRSLTSGGAVYNEQFF
d_call: -; clone_size: once; v_call: TRBV20-1; j_call: TRBJ1-6; cdr3_nt: TGCAGTGCTAGAGATCCACGGGACACCAGTTCACCCCTCCACTTT; cdr3_aa: CSARDPRDTSSPLHF
d_call: -; clone_size: -; v_call: TRBV4-1; j_call: TRBJ1-2; cdr3_nt: TGCGCCAGCAGCATAGAATCGACAGACTATGGCTACACCTTC; cdr3_aa: CASSIESTDYGYTF
d_call: -; clone_size: few; v_call: TRBV7-3; j_call: TRBJ2-5; cdr3_nt: TGTGCCAGCAGCTACGACAGCCAAGAGACCCAGTACTTC; cdr3_aa: CASSYDSQETQYF
d_call: TRBD1; clone_size: -; v_call: TRBV12-3/TRBV12-4; j_call: TRBJ1-5; cdr3_nt: TGTGCCAGCAGTACAGGGGGTAGGAGCAATCAGCCCCAGCATTTT; cdr3_aa: CASSTGGRSNQPQHF
d_call: TRBD2; clone_size: few; v_call: TRBV6-5; j_call: TRBJ2-5; cdr3_nt: TGTGCCAGCAGTTACAAGCGGGGGGGCCGGGAGACCCAGTACTTC; cdr3_aa: CASSYKRGGRETQYF
d_call: TRBD1; clone_size: many; v_call: TRBV12-3/TRBV12-4; j_call: TRBJ2-7; cdr3_nt: TGTGCCAGCAGACGTACAGGGGGCGCAGCCTACGAGCAGTACTTC; cdr3_aa: CASRRTGGAAYEQYF
d_call: TRBD2; clone_size: few; v_call: TRBV20-1; j_call: TRBJ2-5; cdr3_nt: TGCAGTGCTAGAGAAGCGGGACTACCGGAGACCCAGTACTTC; cdr3_aa: CSAREAGLPETQYF
d_call: -; clone_size: few; v_call: TRBV13; j_call: TRBJ2-7; cdr3_nt: TGTGCCAGCAGGACAGAACCTTCCTACGAGCAGTACTTC; cdr3_aa: CASRTEPSYEQYF
d_call: TRBD2; clone_size: few; v_call: TRBV19; j_call: TRBJ2-4; cdr3_nt: TGTGCCAGTAGTATAGAAGGCCTAGCGGGGGGGCCGTCCAAAAACATTCAGTACTTC; cdr3_aa: CASSIEGLAGGPSKNIQYF
d_call: TRBD2; clone_size: few; v_call: TRBV30; j_call: TRBJ2-7; cdr3_nt: TGTGCCTGGAGTGTACTAGCGGGAGCCGGGAACGAGCAGTACTTC; cdr3_aa: CAWSVLAGAGNEQYF
d_call: TRBD1; clone_size: few; v_call: TRBV20-1; j_call: TRBJ2-3; cdr3_nt: TGCAGGGCAGGGGACAGCTCCACAGATACGCAGTATTTT; cdr3_aa: CRAGDSSTDTQYF
d_call: -; clone_size: -; v_call: TRBV6-2/TRBV6-3; j_call: TRBJ2-3; cdr3_nt: TGTGCCAGCAGTTACTCGTTTTCGGGAGACACAGATACGCAGTATTTT; cdr3_aa: CASSYSFSGDTDTQYF
d_call: -; clone_size: few; v_call: TRBV24-1; j_call: TRBJ2-3; cdr3_nt: TGTGCCACCAGTGATTTAGCGGCAGGGGTGACAGATACGCAGTATTTT; cdr3_aa: CATSDLAAGVTDTQYF
d_call: TRBD1; clone_size: few; v_call: TRBV9; j_call: TRBJ1-1; cdr3_nt: TGTGCCAGCAGCGTAACAGGGGTATCTGAAGCTTTCTTT; cdr3_aa: CASSVTGVSEAFF
d_call: -; clone_size: many; v_call: TRBV5-1; j_call: TRBJ2-3; cdr3_nt: TGCGCCAGCAGCTTCGGAAGCACAGATACGCAGTATTTT; cdr3_aa: CASSFGSTDTQYF
d_call: TRBD2; clone_size: few; v_call: TRBV4-3; j_call: TRBJ2-3; cdr3_nt: TGCGCCAGCAGGAGGAGACTAGCGGGTGGGCCAAACGCAGATACGCAGTATTTT; cdr3_aa: CASRRRLAGGPNADTQYF
d_call: -; clone_size: -; v_call: TRBV5-5; j_call: TRBJ2-3; cdr3_nt: TGTGCCAGCAGCTTGCGGGTAACAGATACGCAGTATTTT; cdr3_aa: CASSLRVTDTQYF
d_call: TRBD1; clone_size: few; v_call: TRBV4-1; j_call: TRBJ2-7; cdr3_nt: TGCGCCAGCAGTGAAAGACAGGGGGGTAATTACGAGCAGTACTTC; cdr3_aa: CASSERQGGNYEQYF
d_call: -; clone_size: -; v_call: TRBV5-5; j_call: TRBJ2-7; cdr3_nt: TGTGACAGCAGCACCGGGGACACCGTGTTGTCGTACTTC; cdr3_aa: CDSSTGDTVLSYF
d_call: -; clone_size: -; v_call: TRBV6-5; j_call: TRBJ2-5; cdr3_nt: TGTGCCAGCAGACTATCTTTACAGGGCCAAGAGACCCAGTACTTC; cdr3_aa: CASRLSLQGQETQYF
d_call: TRBD1; clone_size: few; v_call: TRBV3-1; j_call: TRBJ1-5; cdr3_nt: TGTGCCAGCAGCCCGGGCAGGGGGCCAAATCAGCCCCAGCATTTT; cdr3_aa: CASSPGRGPNQPQHF